Reported below is one T cell receptor beta chain. Authors' data handling: Amplification with reference gene primers provided the estimates of nucleated cell counts. Assay: immunoSEQ multiplex PCR; the TCRdb copy retains only in-frame clones and omits some. That table furnishes V, J and clone size, whereas the DNA furnished D and trimming. This sample carries a few hundred thousand clones, 65% to 90% of them seen once, and the ten largest clones take approximately 2%. The CDR3 sequence is 17 residues long. CDR1 and CDR2 from the germline V gene are SGHAT and FQNNGV. Trimming left V 1 base short and J 0 bases short, with 13 bases between. This record belongs to a study of blood T cell repertoires in COVID-19. Study-level background: Whether acute or convalescent, the COVID-19 samples came from the United States, Italy and Spain.

The TCR comes from a man in his thirties or forties with active or convalescent COVID-19. The chain employs TRBV11-2 and TRBJ1-3; D remains unclear. Sequencing used peripheral blood. The CDR3 sequence is CASSLVSSGFSGNTIYF. CDR3 bases: TGTGCCAGCAGCTTAGTTAGTAGCGGTTTCTCTGGAAACACCATATATTTT.